This TCR beta chain was identified during a study of vaccination effects on CD4 cells after COVID-19. Study-wide background: Every participant took two doses of the BNT162b2 or mRNA-1273 vaccine. Points from the study as a whole: Cross-reaction with common cold coronaviruses was seen in only 1 of 255 vaccine-induced clones from healthy vaccinees.

The CDR3 loop spans 13 amino acids. Per germline, CDR1 SGHAT and CDR2 FQNNGV. The V and J ends lost 0 bases and 5 bases respectively, with 6 bases between them. Data came from immunoSEQ multiplex PCR; TCRdb stores just in-frame clones and leaves some out. This sample has tens of thousands of clones; roughly three quarters occur once, and the top ten carry roughly a tenth. Antigen-specific CD4+ T cell clonotypes were called by their expansion after viral peptide-pool culture in ViraFEST. Cells that had been cultured for 10 days were the source of isolated CD4+ T cells. No vaccinee had earlier SARS-CoV-2 infection, and nucleocapsid antibodies were negative. The authors exchanged half the medium for IL-2 medium on days 3 and 7. Comments on this clone: Its matching antigen is unknown.

J is TRBJ2-3 and V is TRBV11-2; D not resolved. The source is a human donor who received a COVID-19 vaccine. The specimen was CD4+ T cells from PBMCs cultured with HCoV-NL63 spike peptides, collected before COVID-19 vaccination. Here the CDR3 reads CASSLEEVDTQYF. The CDR3 region has the DNA TGTGCCAGCAGCTTAGAAGAAGTAGATACGCAGTATTTT.